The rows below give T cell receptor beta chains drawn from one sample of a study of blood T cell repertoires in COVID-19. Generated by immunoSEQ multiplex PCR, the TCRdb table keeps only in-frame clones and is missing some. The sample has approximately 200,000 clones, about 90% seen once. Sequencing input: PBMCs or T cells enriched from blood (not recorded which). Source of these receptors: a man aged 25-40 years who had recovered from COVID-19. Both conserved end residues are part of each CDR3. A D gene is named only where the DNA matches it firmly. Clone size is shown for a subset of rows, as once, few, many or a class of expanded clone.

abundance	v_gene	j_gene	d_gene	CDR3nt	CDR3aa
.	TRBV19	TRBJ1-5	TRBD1	TGTGCCAGTAGTATCAGGGACAGGGGTGTTTGGAATCAGCCCCAGCATTTT	CASSIRDRGVWNQPQHF
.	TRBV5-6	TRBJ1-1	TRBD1	TGTGCCAGCAGCCTAAGACAGGGGTGGGCTACTGAAGCTTTCTTT	CASSLRQGWATEAFF
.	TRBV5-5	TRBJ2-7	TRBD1	TGTGCCAGCAGCTTGCCGTTAGACAGGGAGTACGAGCAGTACTTC	CASSLPLDREYEQYF
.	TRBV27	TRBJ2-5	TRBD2	TGTGCCAGCAGTCCATACCTCATGACTAGCGGACAAGAGACCCAGTACTTC	CASSPYLMTSGQETQYF
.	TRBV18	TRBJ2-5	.	TGTGCCAGCTCACCATTGGACTTACAAGAGACCCAGTACTTC	CASSPLDLQETQYF
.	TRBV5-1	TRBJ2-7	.	TGCGCCAGCAGCCTCGGGAGTGGGTACGAGCAGTACTTC	CASSLGSGYEQYF
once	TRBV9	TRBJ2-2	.	TGTGCCAGCAGCCCGAGGGCGGGGAGGCTGTTTTTT	CASSPRAGRLFF
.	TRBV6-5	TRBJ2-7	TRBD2	TGTGCCAGCAGTTACTCTTTCGGGAGGGTACAAGGGGAGCAGTACTTC	CASSYSFGRVQGEQYF
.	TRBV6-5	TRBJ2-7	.	TGTGCCAGCAGTTACTTCCGGGACACCACCTACGAGCAGTACTTC	CASSYFRDTTYEQYF
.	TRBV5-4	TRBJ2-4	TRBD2	TGTGCCAGCAGCGTTTCGACTAGCGGGAGAAGTATGAACATTCAGTACTTC	CASSVSTSGRSMNIQYF
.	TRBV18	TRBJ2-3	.	TGTGCCAGCTCACCGTCGGCCACCGGAGCAGATACGCAGTATTTT	CASSPSATGADTQYF
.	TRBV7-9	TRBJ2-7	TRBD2	TGTGCCAGCAGCCCAACCGGGACTAGCGGGATGATTCCCTACGAGCAGTACTTC	CASSPTGTSGMIPYEQYF
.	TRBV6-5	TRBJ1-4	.	TGTGCCAGCTACCTCGGGGGTACTAATGAAAAACTGTTTTTT	CASYLGGTNEKLFF
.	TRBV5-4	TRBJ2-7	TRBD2	TGTGCCAGCAGACTAGCGGGAGGGTCCTACGAGCAGTACTTC	CASRLAGGSYEQYF
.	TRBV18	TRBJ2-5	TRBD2	TGTGCCAGCTCACCCGCCACGGGAGGGGTGGAGACCCAGTACTTC	CASSPATGGVETQYF
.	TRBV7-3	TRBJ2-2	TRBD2	TGTGCCAGCAGCTTAAGACCCCCTTATAGCGGGGGGGCCCCACTGTCGAACACCGGGGAGCTGTTTTTT	CASSLRPPYSGGAPLSNTGELFF
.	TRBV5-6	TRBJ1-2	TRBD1	TGTGCCTCCGTTCAACAGGGGGCATTTGGCTACACCTTC	CASVQQGAFGYTF
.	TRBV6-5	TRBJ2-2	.	TGTGCCAGCAGTTACTCGATTAGATACACCGGGGAGCTGTTTTTT	CASSYSIRYTGELFF
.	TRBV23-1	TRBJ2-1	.	TGCGCCAGCAGTCAGATCAGGCATGACAATGAGCAGTTCTTC	CASSQIRHDNEQFF
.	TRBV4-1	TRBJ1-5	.	TGCGCCAGCAGCCAAGATCGAGGGGGAAATTATCAGCCCCAGCATTTT	CASSQDRGGNYQPQHF
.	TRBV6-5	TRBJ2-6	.	TGTGCCAGCAGTTCGGGGGATTCTGGGGCCAACGTCCTGACTTTC	CASSSGDSGANVLTF
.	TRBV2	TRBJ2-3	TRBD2	TGTGCCAGCAGTGAAGGGGCGGGAGGGGGTGATACGCAGTATTTT	CASSEGAGGGDTQYF
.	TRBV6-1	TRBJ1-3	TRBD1	TGTGCCAGCAGTGAAATGTATGTGGGACAGGGAGGAAACACCATATATTTT	CASSEMYVGQGGNTIYF
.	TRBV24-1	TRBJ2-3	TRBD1	TGTGCCACCAGTGAGGCCGGGACAGCGACAGATACGCAGTATTTT	CATSEAGTATDTQYF
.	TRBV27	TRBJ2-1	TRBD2	TGTGCCAGCAGTCCTCAAAGAGCGGGAGTTTCCTACAATGAGCAGTTCTTC	CASSPQRAGVSYNEQFF
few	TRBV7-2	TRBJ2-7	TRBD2	TGTGCCAGCAGCTGGGACTACGAATCGGAGCAGTACTTC	CASSWDYESEQYF
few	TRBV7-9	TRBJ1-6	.	TGTGCCAGCAGCCTGCTAAATGACCTGAGGTCACCCCTCCACTTT	CASSLLNDLRSPLHF
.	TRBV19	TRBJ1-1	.	TGTGCCGGTACCCCCCGTAACGGGAACACTGAAGCTTTCTTT	CAGTPRNGNTEAFF
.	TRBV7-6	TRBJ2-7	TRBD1	TGTGCCAGCAGCATGCCGGGACAGGGGTTGCACGAGCAGTACTTC	CASSMPGQGLHEQYF
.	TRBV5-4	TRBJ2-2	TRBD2	TGTGCCAGCAGCCCCCCAGGAGCGGGGGGCAGCGGGGAGCTGTTTTTT	CASSPPGAGGSGELFF
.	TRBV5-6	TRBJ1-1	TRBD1	TGTGCCAGCAGCCCGGACAGGGGGCCGGCTTTCTTT	CASSPDRGPAFF
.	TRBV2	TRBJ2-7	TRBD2	TGTGCCAGCCTCCAGCGGGAGCAAGAGCAGTACTTC	CASLQREQEQYF
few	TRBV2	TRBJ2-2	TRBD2	TGTGCCAGCAGTGATGCTAGCGGGGTTACCGGGGAGCTGTTTTTT	CASSDASGVTGELFF
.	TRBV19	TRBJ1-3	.	TGTGCCAGTAGTATAGCTTCGGGGGGTGACTCTGGAAACACCATATATTTT	CASSIASGGDSGNTIYF
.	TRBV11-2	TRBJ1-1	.	TGTGCCAGCAGCATCACAGGGTCCACTGAAGCTTTCTTT	CASSITGSTEAFF
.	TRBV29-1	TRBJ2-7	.	TGCAGCGTTGGGACAGGGAGGGGGCAGTACTTC	CSVGTGRGQYF
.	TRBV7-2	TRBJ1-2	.	TGTGCCAGCAGCTTACGTGGAGCGCAAAGTGGCTACACCTTC	CASSLRGAQSGYTF
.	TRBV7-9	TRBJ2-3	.	TGTGCCAGCAGCACTAGCACAGATACGCAGTATTTT	CASSTSTDTQYF
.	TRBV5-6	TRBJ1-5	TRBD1	TGTGCCAGCAGCCATTCGACAGGGGGCCGACTATCAAATCAGCCCCAGCATTTT	CASSHSTGGRLSNQPQHF
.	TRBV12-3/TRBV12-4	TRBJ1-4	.	TGTGCCAGCAGTTCGTTTGAAAAACTGTTTTTT	CASSSFEKLFF
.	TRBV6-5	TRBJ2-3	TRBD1	TGTGCCAGCAGGGTGACAGGGGGCACAGATACGCAGTATTTT	CASRVTGGTDTQYF
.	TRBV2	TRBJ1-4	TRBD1	TGTGCCAGCAGTGAGAGACAGGGGTATAATGAAAAACTGTTTTTT	CASSERQGYNEKLFF
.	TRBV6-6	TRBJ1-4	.	TGTGCCAGCAGGTCGGGAGGGAGAAATGAAAAACTGTTTTTT	CASRSGGRNEKLFF
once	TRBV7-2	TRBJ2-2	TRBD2	TGTGCCAGCAGCACACTAGCGGGGGGGCCCGGCGGGGAGCTGTTTTTT	CASSTLAGGPGGELFF
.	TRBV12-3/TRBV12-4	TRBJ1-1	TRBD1	TGTGCCAGCAGTTTTGACAGGGAGGCTTTCTTT	CASSFDREAFF